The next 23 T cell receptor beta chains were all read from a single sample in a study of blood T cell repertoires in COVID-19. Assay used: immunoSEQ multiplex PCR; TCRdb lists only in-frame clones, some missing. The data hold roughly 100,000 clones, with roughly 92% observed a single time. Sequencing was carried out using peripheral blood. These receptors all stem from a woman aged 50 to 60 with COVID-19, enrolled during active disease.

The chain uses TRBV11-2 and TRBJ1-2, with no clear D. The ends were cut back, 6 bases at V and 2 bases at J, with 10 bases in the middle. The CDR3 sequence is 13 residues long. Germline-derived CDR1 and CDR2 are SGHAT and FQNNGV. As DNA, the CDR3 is TGTGCCAGCAGTCCTGGGCTAAACTATGGCTACACCTTC. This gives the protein CASSPGLNYGYTF.

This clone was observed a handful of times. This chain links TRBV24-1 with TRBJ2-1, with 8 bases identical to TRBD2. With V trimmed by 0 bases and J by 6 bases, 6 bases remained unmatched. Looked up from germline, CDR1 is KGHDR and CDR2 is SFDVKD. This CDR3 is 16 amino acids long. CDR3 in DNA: TGTGCCACCAGTGATTTGTTAGGGACTAGACTCAATGAGCAGTTCTTC. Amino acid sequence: CATSDLLGTRLNEQFF.

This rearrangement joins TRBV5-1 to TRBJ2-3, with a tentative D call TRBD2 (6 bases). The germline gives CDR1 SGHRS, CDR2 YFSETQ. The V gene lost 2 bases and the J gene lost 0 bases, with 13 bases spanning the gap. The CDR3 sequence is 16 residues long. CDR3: CASSFGRGLSTDTQYF. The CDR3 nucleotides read TGCGCCAGCAGCTTCGGAAGGGGACTTAGCACAGATACGCAGTATTTT.

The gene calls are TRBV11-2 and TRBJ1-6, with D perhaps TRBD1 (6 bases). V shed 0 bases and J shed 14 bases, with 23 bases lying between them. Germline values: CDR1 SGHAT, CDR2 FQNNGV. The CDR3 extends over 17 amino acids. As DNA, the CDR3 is TGTGCCAGCAGCTTAGAAATAAGGGGGTCCCGGATCAGAACCCTCCACTTT. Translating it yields CASSLEIRGSRIRTLHF.

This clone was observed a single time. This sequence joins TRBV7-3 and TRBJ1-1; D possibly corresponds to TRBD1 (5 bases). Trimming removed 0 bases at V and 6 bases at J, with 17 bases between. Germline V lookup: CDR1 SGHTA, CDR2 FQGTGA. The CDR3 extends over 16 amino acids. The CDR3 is CASSLTGGTASSEAFF. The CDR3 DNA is TGTGCCAGCAGCTTAACGGGGGGGACGGCGTCCTCTGAAGCTTTCTTT.

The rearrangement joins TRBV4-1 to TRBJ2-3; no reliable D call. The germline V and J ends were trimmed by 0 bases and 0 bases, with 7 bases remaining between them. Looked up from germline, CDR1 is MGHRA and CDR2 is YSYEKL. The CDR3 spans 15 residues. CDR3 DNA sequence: TGCGCCAGCAGCCAAGATGAACAGAGCACAGATACGCAGTATTTT. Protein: CASSQDEQSTDTQYF.

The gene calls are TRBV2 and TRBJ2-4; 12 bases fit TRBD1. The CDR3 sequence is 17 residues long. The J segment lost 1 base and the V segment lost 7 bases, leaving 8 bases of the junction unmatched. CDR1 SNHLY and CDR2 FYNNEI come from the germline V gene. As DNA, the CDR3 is TGTGCCAGCATTAGAGGGACAGGGGGCAGCGCCAAAAACATTCAGTACTTC. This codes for CASIRGTGGSAKNIQYF.

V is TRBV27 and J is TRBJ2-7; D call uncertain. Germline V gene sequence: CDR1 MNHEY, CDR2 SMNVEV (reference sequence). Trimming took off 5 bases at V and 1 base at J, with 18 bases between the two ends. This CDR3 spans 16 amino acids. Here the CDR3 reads CASSPTSKLSSYEQYV. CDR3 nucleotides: TGTGCCAGCAGTCCTACCTCCAAATTATCTTCCTACGAGCAGTACGTC.

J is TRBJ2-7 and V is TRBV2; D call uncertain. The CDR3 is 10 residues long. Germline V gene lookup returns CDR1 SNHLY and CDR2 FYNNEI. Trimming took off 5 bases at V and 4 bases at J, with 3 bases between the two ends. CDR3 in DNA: TGTGCCAGCAGTCGTTACGAGCAGTACTTC. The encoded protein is CASSRYEQYF.

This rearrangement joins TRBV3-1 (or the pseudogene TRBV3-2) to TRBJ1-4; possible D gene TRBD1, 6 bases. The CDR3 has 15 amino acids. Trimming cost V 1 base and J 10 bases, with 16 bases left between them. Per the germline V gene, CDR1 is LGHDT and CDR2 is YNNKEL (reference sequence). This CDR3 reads CASSQVVSTGGKLFF. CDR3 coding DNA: TGTGCCAGCAGCCAAGTAGTGTCGACAGGTGGAAAACTGTTTTTT.

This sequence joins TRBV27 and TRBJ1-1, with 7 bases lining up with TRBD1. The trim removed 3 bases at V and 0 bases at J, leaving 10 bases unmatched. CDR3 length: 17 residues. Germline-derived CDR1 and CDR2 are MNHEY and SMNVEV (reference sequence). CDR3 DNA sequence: TGTGCCAGCAGTTTCAGAGGGGGCGGTATTGTGAACACTGAAGCTTTCTTT. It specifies CASSFRGGGIVNTEAFF.

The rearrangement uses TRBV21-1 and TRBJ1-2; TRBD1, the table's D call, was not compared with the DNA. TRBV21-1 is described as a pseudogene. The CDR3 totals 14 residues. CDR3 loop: CASSKGHHGYGYTF. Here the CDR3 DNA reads TGTGCCAGCAGCAAGGGACACCATGGTTATGGCTACACCTTC.

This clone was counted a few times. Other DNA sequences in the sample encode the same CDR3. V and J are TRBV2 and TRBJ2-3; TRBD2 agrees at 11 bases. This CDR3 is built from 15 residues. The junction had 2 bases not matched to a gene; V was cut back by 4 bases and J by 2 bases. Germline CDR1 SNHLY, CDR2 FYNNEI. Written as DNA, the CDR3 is TGTGCCAGCAGTGCTAGCGGGGGGCCCACAGATACGCAGTATTTT. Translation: CASSASGGPTDTQYF. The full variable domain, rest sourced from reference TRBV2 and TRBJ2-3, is EPEVTQTPSHQVTQMGQEVILRCVPISNHLYFYWYRQILGQKVEFLVSFYNNEISEKSEIFDDQFSVERPDGSNFTLKIRSTKLEDSAMYFCASSASGGPTDTQYFGPGTRLTVL.

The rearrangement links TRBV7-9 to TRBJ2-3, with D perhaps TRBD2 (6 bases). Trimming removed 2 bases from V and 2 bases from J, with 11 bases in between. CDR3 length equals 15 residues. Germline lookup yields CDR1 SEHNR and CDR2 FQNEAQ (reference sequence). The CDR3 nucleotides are TGTGCCAGCAGCTTATTGGGACTCCCCACAGATACGCAGTATTTT. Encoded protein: CASSLLGLPTDTQYF.

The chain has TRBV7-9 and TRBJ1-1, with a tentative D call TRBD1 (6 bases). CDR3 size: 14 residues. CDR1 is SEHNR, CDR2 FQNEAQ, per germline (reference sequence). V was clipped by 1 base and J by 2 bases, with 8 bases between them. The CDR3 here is CASSLEGVNTEAFF. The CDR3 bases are TGTGCCAGCAGCTTAGAGGGGGTAAACACTGAAGCTTTCTTT.

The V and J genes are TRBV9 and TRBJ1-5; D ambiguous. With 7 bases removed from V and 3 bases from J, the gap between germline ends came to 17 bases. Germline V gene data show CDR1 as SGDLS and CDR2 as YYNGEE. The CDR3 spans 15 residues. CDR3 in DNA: TGTGCCAGCGGGTCGGGTCCTACCCCCAATCAGCCCCAGCATTTT. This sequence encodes CASGSGPTPNQPQHF.

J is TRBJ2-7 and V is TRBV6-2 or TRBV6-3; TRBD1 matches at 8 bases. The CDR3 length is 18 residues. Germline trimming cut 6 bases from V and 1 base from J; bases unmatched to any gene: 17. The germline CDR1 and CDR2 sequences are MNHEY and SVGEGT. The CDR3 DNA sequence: TGTGCCAGCAGCCAATCCAGATTGCGAGGACAGGGTTCCTACGAGCAGTACGTC. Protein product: CASSQSRLRGQGSYEQYV.

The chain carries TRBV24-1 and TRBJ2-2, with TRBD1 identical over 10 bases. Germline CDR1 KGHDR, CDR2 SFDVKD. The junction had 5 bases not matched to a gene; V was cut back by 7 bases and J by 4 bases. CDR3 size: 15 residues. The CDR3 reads CATRAGQGTTGELFF. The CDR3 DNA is TGTGCCACCAGGGCGGGACAGGGGACCACCGGGGAGCTGTTTTTT.

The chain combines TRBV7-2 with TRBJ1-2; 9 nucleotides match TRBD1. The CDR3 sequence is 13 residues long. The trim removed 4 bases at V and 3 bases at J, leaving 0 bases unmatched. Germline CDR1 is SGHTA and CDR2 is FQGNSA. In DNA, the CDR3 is TGTGCCAGCAGCTGGGACAGGGACTATGGCTACACCTTC. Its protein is CASSWDRDYGYTF. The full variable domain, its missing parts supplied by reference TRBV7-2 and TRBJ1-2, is GAGVSQSPSNKVTEKGKDVELRCDPISGHTALYWYRQSLGQGLEFLIYFQGNSAPDKSGLPSDRFSAERTGGSVSTLTIQRTQQEDSAVYLCASSWDRDYGYTFGSGTRLTVV.

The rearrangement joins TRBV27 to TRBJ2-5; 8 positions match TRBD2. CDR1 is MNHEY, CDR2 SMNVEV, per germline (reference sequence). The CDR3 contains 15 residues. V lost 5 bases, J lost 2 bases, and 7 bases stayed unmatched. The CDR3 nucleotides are TGTGCCAGCAGTGCCCGGGGGGGCCGGCAAGAGACCCAGTACTTC. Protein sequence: CASSARGGRQETQYF.

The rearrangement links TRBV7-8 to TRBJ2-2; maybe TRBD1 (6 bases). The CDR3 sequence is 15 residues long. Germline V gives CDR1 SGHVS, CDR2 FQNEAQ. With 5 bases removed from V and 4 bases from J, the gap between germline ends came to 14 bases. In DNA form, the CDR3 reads TGTGCCAGCAGCCCCTCGGGGACAATCACCGGGGAGCTGTTTTTT. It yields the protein CASSPSGTITGELFF.

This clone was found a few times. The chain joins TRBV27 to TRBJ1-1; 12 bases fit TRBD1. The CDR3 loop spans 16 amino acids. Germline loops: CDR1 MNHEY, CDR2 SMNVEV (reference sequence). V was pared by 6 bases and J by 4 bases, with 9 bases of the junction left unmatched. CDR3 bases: TGTGCCAGCAGCCTCAGGGGGACAGGGGGCCTCACTGAAGCTTTCTTT. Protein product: CASSLRGTGGLTEAFF.

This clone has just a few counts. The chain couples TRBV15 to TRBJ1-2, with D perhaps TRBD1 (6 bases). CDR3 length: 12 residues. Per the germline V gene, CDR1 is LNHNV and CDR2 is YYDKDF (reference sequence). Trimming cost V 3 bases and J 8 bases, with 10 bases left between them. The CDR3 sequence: CATSRPTGGYTF. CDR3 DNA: TGTGCCACCAGCAGGCCCACAGGGGGCTACACCTTC.